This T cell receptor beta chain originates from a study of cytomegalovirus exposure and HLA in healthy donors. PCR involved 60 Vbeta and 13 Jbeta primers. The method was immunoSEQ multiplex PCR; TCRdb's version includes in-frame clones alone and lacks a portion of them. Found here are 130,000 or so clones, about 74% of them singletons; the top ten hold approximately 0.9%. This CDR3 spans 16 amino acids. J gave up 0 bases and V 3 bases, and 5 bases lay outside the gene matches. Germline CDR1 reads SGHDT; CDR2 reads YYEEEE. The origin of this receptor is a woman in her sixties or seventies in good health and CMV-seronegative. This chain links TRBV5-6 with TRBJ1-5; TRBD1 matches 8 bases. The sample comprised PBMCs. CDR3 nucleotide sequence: TGTGCCAGCAGCTCCAGACAGGGGCTTAGCAATCAGCCCCAGCATTTT. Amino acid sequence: CASSSRQGLSNQPQHF.